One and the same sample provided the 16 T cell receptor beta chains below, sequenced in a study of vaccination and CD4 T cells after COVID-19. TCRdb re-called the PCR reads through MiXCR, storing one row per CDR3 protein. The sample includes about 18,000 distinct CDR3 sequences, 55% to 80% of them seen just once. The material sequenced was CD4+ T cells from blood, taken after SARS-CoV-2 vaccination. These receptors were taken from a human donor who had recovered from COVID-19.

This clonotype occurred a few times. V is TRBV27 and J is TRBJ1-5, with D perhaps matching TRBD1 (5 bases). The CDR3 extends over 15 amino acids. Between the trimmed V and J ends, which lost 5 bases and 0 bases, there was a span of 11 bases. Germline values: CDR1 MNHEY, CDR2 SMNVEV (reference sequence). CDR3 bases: TGTGCCAGCAGTCCCCAGGGATATAGCAATCAGCCCCAGCATTTT. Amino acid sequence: CASSPQGYSNQPQHF.

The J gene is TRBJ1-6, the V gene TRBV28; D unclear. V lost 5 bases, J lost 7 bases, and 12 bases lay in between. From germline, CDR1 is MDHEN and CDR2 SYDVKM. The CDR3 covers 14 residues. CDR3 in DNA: TGTGCCAGCAGTATATTCGTGGGGAATTCACCCCTCCACTTT. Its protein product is CASSIFVGNSPLHF.

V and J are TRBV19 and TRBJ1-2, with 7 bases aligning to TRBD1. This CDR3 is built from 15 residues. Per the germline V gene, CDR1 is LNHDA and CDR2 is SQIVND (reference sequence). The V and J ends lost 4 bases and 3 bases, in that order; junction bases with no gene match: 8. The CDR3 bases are TGTGCCAGTAGTAAGGAGCGCACAGGGGACTATGGCTACACCTTC. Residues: CASSKERTGDYGYTF.

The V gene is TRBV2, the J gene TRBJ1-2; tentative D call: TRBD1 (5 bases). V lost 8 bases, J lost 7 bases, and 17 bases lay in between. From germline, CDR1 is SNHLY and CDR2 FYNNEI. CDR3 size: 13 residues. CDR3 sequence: CASGGQGVVGYTF. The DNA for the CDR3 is TGTGCCAGCGGAGGGCAGGGTGTTGTTGGCTACACCTTC.

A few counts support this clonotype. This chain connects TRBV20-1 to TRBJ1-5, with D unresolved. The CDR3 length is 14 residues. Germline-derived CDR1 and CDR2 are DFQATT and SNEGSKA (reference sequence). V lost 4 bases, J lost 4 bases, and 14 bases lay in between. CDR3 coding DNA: TGCAGTGCTATTTCGGACCCTTCGAATCAGCCCCAGCATTTT. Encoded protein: CSAISDPSNQPQHF.

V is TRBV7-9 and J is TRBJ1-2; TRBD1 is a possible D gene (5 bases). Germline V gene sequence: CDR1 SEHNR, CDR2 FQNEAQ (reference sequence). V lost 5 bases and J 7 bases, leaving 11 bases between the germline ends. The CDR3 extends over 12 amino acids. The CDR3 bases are TGTGCCAGCAGCCCCCAGGGAGTTGGCTACACCTTC. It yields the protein CASSPQGVGYTF.

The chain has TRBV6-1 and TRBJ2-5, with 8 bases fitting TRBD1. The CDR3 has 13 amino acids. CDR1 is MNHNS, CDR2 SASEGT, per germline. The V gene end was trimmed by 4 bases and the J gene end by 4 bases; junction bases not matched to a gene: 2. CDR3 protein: CASSGTGRETQYF. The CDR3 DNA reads TGTGCCAGCAGTGGGACAGGGAGAGAGACCCAGTACTTC.

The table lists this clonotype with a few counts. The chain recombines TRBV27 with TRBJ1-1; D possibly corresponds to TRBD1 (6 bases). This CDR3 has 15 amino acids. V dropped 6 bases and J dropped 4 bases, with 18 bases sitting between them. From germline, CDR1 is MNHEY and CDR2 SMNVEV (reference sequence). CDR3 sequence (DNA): TGTGCCAGCAGGTACCTTACAGGGAGCGGCACTGAAGCTTTCTTT. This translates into CASRYLTGSGTEAFF.

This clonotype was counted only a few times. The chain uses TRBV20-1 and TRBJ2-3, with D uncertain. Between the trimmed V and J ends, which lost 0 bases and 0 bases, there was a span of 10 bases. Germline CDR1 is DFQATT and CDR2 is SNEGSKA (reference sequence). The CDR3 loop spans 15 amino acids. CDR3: CSARDRVTSTDTQYF. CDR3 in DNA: TGCAGTGCTAGAGATCGGGTTACTAGCACAGATACGCAGTATTTT.

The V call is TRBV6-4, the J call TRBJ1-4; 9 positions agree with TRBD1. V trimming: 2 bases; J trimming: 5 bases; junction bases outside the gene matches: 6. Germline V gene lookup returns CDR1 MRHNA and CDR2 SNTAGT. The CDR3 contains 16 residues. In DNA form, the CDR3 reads TGTGCCAGCAGTGACCCCAAGACAGGGGGGAATGAAAAACTGTTTTTT. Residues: CASSDPKTGGNEKLFF.

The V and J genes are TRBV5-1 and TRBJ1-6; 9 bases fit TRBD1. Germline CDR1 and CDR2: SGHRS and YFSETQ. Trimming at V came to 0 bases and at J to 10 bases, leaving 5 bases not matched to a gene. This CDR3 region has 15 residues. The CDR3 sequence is CASSLGQGDRSPLHF. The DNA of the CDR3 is TGCGCCAGCAGCTTGGGACAGGGGGATAGGTCACCCCTCCACTTT.

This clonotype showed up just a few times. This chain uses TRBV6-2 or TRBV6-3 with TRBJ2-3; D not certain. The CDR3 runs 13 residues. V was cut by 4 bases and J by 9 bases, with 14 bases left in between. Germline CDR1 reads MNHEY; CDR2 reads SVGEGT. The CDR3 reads CASSSTPQSTQYF. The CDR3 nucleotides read TGTGCCAGCAGTTCCACGCCCCAATCCACGCAGTATTTT.

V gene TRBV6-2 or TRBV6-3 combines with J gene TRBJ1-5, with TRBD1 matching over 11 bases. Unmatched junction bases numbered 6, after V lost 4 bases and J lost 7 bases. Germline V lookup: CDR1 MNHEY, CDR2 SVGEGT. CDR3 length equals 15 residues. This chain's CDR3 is CASSFEGTGGQPQHF. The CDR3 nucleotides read TGTGCCAGCAGTTTTGAGGGGACAGGGGGACAGCCCCAGCATTTT.

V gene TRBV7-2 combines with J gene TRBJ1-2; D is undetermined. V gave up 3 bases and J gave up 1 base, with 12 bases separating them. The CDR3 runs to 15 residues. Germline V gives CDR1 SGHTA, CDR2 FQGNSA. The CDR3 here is CASSFDRGDNYGYTF. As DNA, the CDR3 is TGTGCCAGCAGCTTCGACCGGGGTGATAACTATGGCTACACCTTC.

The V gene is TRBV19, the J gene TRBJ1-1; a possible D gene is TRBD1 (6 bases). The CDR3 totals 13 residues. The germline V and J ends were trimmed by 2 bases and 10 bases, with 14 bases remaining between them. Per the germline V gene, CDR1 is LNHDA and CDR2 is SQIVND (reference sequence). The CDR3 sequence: CASSINRGGLAFF. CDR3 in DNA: TGTGCCAGTAGTATAAATCGGGGGGGGCTAGCTTTCTTT.

The CDR3 sequence is CASRKTGGDTEAFF. The CDR3 region has the DNA TGTGCCAGCAGGAAGACAGGTGGAGACACTGAAGCTTTCTTT. The chain has TRBV12-3 or TRBV12-4 and TRBJ1-1; D perhaps matches TRBD1 (6 bases). The CDR3 is 14 residues long. V was shortened by 6 bases and J by 3 bases, with 14 bases between the two germline ends.